This T cell receptor (beta chain) emerged from a study of blood T cells in healthy people across ages. Each sample gave at least 6.5 million isolated PBMCs. Findings of the study overall: Unknown donor CMV status possibly confounded expanded clonotype changes. TCR beta diversity, measured per million T cells, fell in a roughly linear way with age.

Worth noting for this clonotype: Its antigen is as yet unknown.

The use of a sample-barcoded 5' primer and a J-beta primer mix characterized a second PCR of roughly 6 to 11 cycles. TCRdb analysed the 5' RACE reads with MiXCR anew, one entry per CDR3 protein. The data show approximately 290,000 distinct CDR3 sequences, around 27% seen once. V was shortened by 0 bases and J by 3 bases, with 16 bases between the two germline ends. The CDR3 has 16 amino acids. Germline assignment: CDR1 DFQATT and CDR2 SNEGSKA (reference sequence). The specimen sequenced was blood. V usage is TRBV20-1 and J usage is TRBJ2-3; D remains ambiguous. This clonotype was obtained from a woman in her 70s in good health. This CDR3 reads CSARDSATPRTDTQYF. In nucleotides, the CDR3 is TGCAGTGCTAGAGATAGTGCCACCCCTAGGACAGATACGCAGTATTTT.